The 30 T cell receptor beta chains presented below share a single source sample, sequenced in a study of blood T cell repertoires in COVID-19. The method was immunoSEQ multiplex PCR; TCRdb's version includes in-frame clones alone and lacks a portion of them. The sample has 150,000 to 250,000 clones; more than 75% are singletons. Material: peripheral blood. The receptor source for this set is a woman aged 40-49 years with COVID-19, enrolled during active disease.

The J gene is TRBJ2-1, the V gene TRBV6-5; 13 bases are a match to TRBD2. The V gene end was trimmed by 11 bases and the J gene end by 6 bases; junction bases not matched to a gene: 4. CDR1 is MNHEY, CDR2 SVGAGI, per germline. This CDR3 has 13 residues. In nucleotides, the CDR3 is TGTGCCGCCCGGACTAGCGGGAGCAATGAGCAGTTCTTC. This translates into CAARTSGSNEQFF.

The chain employs TRBV18 and TRBJ2-2, with D hard to call. The V gene lost 6 bases and the J gene lost 7 bases, with 15 bases spanning the gap. Per the germline V gene, CDR1 is KGHSH and CDR2 is LQKENI. The CDR3 totals 14 residues. The CDR3, as DNA: TGTGCCAGCTCTCCTCCTATGATCGACGGGGAGCTGTTTTTT. Residues: CASSPPMIDGELFF. Full variable domain (missing parts from reference TRBV18 and TRBJ2-2): NAGVMQNPRHLVRRRGQEARLRCSPMKGHSHVYWYRQLPEEGLKFMVYLQKENIIDESGMPKERFSAEFPKEGPSILRIQQVVRGDSAAYFCASSPPMIDGELFFGEGSRLTVL.

This chain uses TRBV6-1 with TRBJ1-1; D call uncertain. V dropped 1 base and J dropped 7 bases, with 10 bases sitting between them. The CDR3 extends over 13 amino acids. The V gene's germline CDR1 is MNHNS and CDR2 SASEGT. Here the CDR3 DNA reads TGTGCCAGCAGTGAAGGGGTACGGGTTGAAGCTTTCTTT. Translation: CASSEGVRVEAFF.

The CDR3 sequence: CASSAQGQETQYF. CDR3 DNA: TGTGCCAGTAGCGCTCAGGGTCAAGAGACCCAGTACTTC. This sequence joins TRBV19 and TRBJ2-5; weak D call: TRBD1 (5 bases). This CDR3 region has 13 residues. The V gene lost 6 bases and the J gene lost 2 bases, with 10 bases spanning the gap. Germline values: CDR1 LNHDA, CDR2 SQIVND (reference sequence).

The rearrangement joins TRBV11-2 to TRBJ2-5; 7 bases are shared with TRBD1. This CDR3 region has 14 residues. J lost 4 bases, V lost 1 base, and 3 bases had no gene match. The germline CDR1 and CDR2 sequences are SGHAT and FQNNGV. This CDR3 is CASSLVRGRETQYF. DNA for the CDR3: TGTGCCAGCAGCTTAGTAAGGGGGCGAGAGACCCAGTACTTC.

The genes are TRBV5-4 and TRBJ1-2; D ambiguous. Trimming pared 0 bases from V and 7 bases from J, leaving 16 bases between. Germline CDR1 is SGHNT and CDR2 is YYREEE (reference sequence). The CDR3 is 15 amino acids. The CDR3: CASSLDISVAAGYTF. In DNA, the CDR3 is TGTGCCAGCAGCTTGGACATATCAGTAGCGGCTGGCTACACCTTC.

The chain links TRBV2 to TRBJ2-7; the D gene is possibly TRBD1 (5 bases). CDR3 length equals 12 residues. Germline CDR1 is SNHLY and CDR2 is FYNNEI. Trimming shortened V by 7 bases and J by 2 bases, and 9 bases separated the two germline ends. CDR3 coding DNA: TGTGCCAGCACCCCGGACACCTACGAGCAGTACTTC. Its translation: CASTPDTYEQYF.

V gene TRBV19 combines with J gene TRBJ2-1, with 8 bases that match TRBD1. Trimming at V came to 7 bases and at J to 6 bases, leaving 11 bases not matched to a gene. CDR1 LNHDA and CDR2 SQIVND come from the germline V gene (reference sequence). This CDR3 has 15 amino acids. The CDR3 protein is CASMGVGQGFNEQFF. The CDR3 DNA sequence: TGTGCCAGTATGGGCGTAGGACAGGGATTCAATGAGCAGTTCTTC.

The chain has TRBV11-2 and TRBJ1-1, with D maybe TRBD1 (6 bases). This CDR3 has 16 residues. Deletions cut 6 bases from V and 0 bases from J, with 17 bases between. The germline CDR1 and CDR2 sequences are SGHAT and FQNNGV. CDR3 amino acids: CASSFRTGSMNTEAFF. DNA of the CDR3: TGTGCCAGCAGTTTCAGAACAGGGTCTATGAACACTGAAGCTTTCTTT.

V is TRBV27 and J is TRBJ1-2; TRBD1 matches 9 bases. CDR3 size: 15 residues. Germline V gene lookup returns CDR1 MNHEY and CDR2 SMNVEV (reference sequence). The V gene end was trimmed by 5 bases and the J gene end by 7 bases; junction bases not matched to a gene: 11. CDR3 residues: CASSPSTGTGSGYTF. The CDR3 DNA follows: TGTGCCAGCAGTCCCTCCACCGGGACAGGGTCTGGCTACACCTTC.

This chain uses TRBV12-3 or TRBV12-4 with TRBJ1-1; D is undetermined. The V end was cut by 3 bases, the J end by 7 bases, with 6 bases between. This CDR3 is built from 11 residues. The CDR3 DNA is TGTGCCAGCAGTTTCTTCGGTGAAGCTTTCTTT. This sequence encodes CASSFFGEAFF.

In this sample, this clone turned up once. CDR3 sequence: CATSRESGLVYEQYF. CDR3 nucleotides: TGTGCCACCAGCAGAGAGTCGGGACTAGTCTACGAGCAGTACTTC. The chain employs TRBV15 and TRBJ2-7, with TRBD2 matching 8 bases. This CDR3 has 15 amino acids. CDR1 is LNHNV and CDR2 is YYDKDF in the germline V gene (reference sequence). V lost 0 bases and J lost 3; bases outside the gene matches: 4.

The rearrangement joins TRBV6-5 to TRBJ2-1; possible D gene TRBD1, 6 bases. Germline CDR1 reads MNHEY; CDR2 reads SVGAGI. Trimming stripped 3 bases from V and 7 bases from J, with 10 bases between. This CDR3 has 13 residues. CDR3 DNA sequence: TGTGCCAGCAGTTATGACAGGAGAAATGAGCAGTTCTTC. Translation: CASSYDRRNEQFF.

The CDR3 sequence is CASSQEIGRGEQYF. The CDR3 DNA reads TGTGCCAGCAGCCAAGAAATAGGTCGCGGGGAGCAGTACTTC. V and J are TRBV14 and TRBJ2-7, with D possibly matching TRBD2 (5 bases). The CDR3 extends over 14 amino acids. Germline values: CDR1 SGHDN, CDR2 FVKESK. Trimming took off 0 bases at V and 7 bases at J, with 13 bases between the two ends.

V usage is TRBV24-1 and J usage is TRBJ2-5, with a tentative D call TRBD1 (7 bases). Germline V CDR1 and CDR2: KGHDR, SFDVKD. The V gene lost 1 base and the J gene lost 5 bases, with 13 bases spanning the gap. There are 15 residues in the CDR3. CDR3 coding DNA: TGTGCCACCAGTGATTTTGAACAGGGGAGGGAGACCCAGTACTTC. As protein: CATSDFEQGRETQYF.

The rearrangement uses TRBV5-5 and TRBJ2-5; TRBD2 aligns across 9 bases. Germline lookup yields CDR1 SGHKS and CDR2 YYEKEE (reference sequence). The CDR3 totals 14 residues. The V segment lost 0 bases and the J segment 5 bases; nucleotides outside the gene matches: 2. This CDR3 reads CASSLGSGGETQYF. CDR3 nucleotide sequence: TGTGCCAGCAGCTTGGGCAGCGGGGGGGAGACCCAGTACTTC.

On this clone: The identical CDR3 is also encoded by other nucleotide sequences in the sample. This chain uses TRBV29-1 with TRBJ1-2; D is possibly TRBD1 (5 bases). The germline V and J ends were trimmed by 5 bases and 3 bases, with 13 bases remaining between them. This CDR3 spans 13 amino acids. Germline V lookup: CDR1 SQVTM, CDR2 ANQGSEA. This CDR3 is CSVRAGLYYGYTF. The CDR3 coding sequence is TGCAGCGTTCGGGCAGGGTTGTACTATGGCTACACCTTC. The whole variable domain, remainder taken from reference TRBV29-1 and TRBJ1-2, is SAVISQKPSRDICQRGTSLTIQCQVDSQVTMMFWYRQQPGQSLTLIATANQGSEATYESGFVIDKFPISRPNLTFSTLTVSNMSPEDSSIYLCSVRAGLYYGYTFGSGTRLTVV.

The chain combines TRBV7-2 with TRBJ2-1; a weak D match, TRBD2 (5 bases). Germline-derived CDR1 and CDR2 are SGHTA and FQGNSA. The CDR3 is 14 amino acids. Trimming cost V 3 bases and J 10 bases, with 16 bases left between them. CDR3 residues: CASSLWTGVYEQFF. CDR3 DNA sequence: TGTGCCAGCAGCTTGTGGACCGGGGTATACGAGCAGTTCTTC.

This clone was observed a single time. The CDR3 here is CASSTDRGVDGYTF. CDR3 DNA sequence: TGTGCCAGCAGTACTGACAGGGGGGTTGATGGCTACACCTTC. The chain couples TRBV6-5 to TRBJ1-2, with 9 bases aligning to TRBD1. With V trimmed by 5 bases and J by 6 bases, 7 bases remained unmatched. The CDR3 sequence is 14 residues long. Looked up from germline, CDR1 is MNHEY and CDR2 is SVGAGI.

This clone occurred many times. This chain joins TRBV15 and TRBJ2-1; a weak D match, TRBD2 (5 bases). The CDR3 consists of 17 residues. V shed 3 bases and J shed 4 bases, with 19 bases lying between them. In germline, CDR1 is LNHNV, CDR2 YYDKDF (reference sequence). The CDR3 bases are TGTGCCACCAGCAGGGGCAGGATCGAGAGGGAATACAATGAGCAGTTCTTC. Encoded protein: CATSRGRIEREYNEQFF.

The chain combines TRBV7-2 with TRBJ2-1; D unclear. The germline gives CDR1 SGHTA, CDR2 FQGNSA. CDR3 size: 15 residues. Trimming cost V 8 bases and J 2 bases, with 16 bases left between them. The CDR3 DNA sequence: TGTGCCAGCTTGAATTTAGAGCCCCCCTACAATGAGCAGTTCTTC. Its protein product is CASLNLEPPYNEQFF. The full variable domain, its missing parts supplied by reference TRBV7-2 and TRBJ2-1, is GAGVSQSPSNKVTEKGKDVELRCDPISGHTALYWYRQSLGQGLEFLIYFQGNSAPDKSGLPSDRFSAERTGGSVSTLTIQRTQQEDSAVYLCASLNLEPPYNEQFFGPGTRLTVL.

This clone appeared a few times. The V and J genes are TRBV2 and TRBJ2-1, with TRBD2 matching 14 bases. The CDR3 covers 15 residues. J gave up 9 bases and V 5 bases, and 6 bases lay outside the gene matches. The germline gives CDR1 SNHLY, CDR2 FYNNEI. CDR3 DNA: TGTGCCAGCAGTATCCGGACTAGCGGGAGGTCTGAGCAGTTCTTC. This encodes CASSIRTSGRSEQFF.

The gene calls are TRBV7-2 and TRBJ2-1; no clear D. The CDR3 contains 14 residues. Trimming pared 7 bases from V and 5 bases from J, leaving 15 bases between. Looked up from germline, CDR1 is SGHTA and CDR2 is FQGNSA. The CDR3 loop reads CASTARYINNEQFF. For the CDR3, the DNA is TGTGCCAGCACCGCGAGGTATATAAACAATGAGCAGTTCTTC.

The J gene is TRBJ2-3, the V gene TRBV29-1; 8 positions agree with TRBD2. The V gene's germline CDR1 is SQVTM and CDR2 ANQGSEA. CDR3 length: 15 residues. The V and J ends lost 8 bases and 0 bases, in that order; junction bases with no gene match: 10. The CDR3 loop reads CSLGRASGSTDTQYF. The CDR3 DNA is TGCAGCCTAGGTCGGGCTAGCGGGAGCACAGATACGCAGTATTTT.

This chain uses TRBV18 with TRBJ2-7; TRBD2 matches at 11 bases. The CDR3 has 15 residues. Looked up from germline, CDR1 is KGHSH and CDR2 is LQKENI. V shed 6 bases, J shed 2 bases, and the junction held 6 bases outside the gene matches. CDR3: CASSRNSGGAYEQYF. CDR3 DNA: TGTGCCAGCTCCCGAAATAGCGGGGGGGCCTACGAGCAGTACTTC.

The chain carries TRBV10-3 and TRBJ1-2; TRBD1 aligns across 7 bases. V trimming: 7 bases; J trimming: 6 bases; junction bases outside the gene matches: 11. The CDR3 covers 14 residues. Germline CDR1 and CDR2: ENHRY and SYGVKD. The chain's CDR3 is CAINQRGTEDGYTF. For the CDR3, the DNA is TGTGCCATCAATCAACGAGGGACAGAGGATGGCTACACCTTC.

V is TRBV28 and J is TRBJ1-2; unclear D gene. Trimming took 3 bases from V and 6 from J, leaving 11 bases between them. CDR1 MDHEN and CDR2 SYDVKM come from the germline V gene. The CDR3 spans 13 residues. CDR3 bases: TGTGCCAGCAGTTTTGGGCAGATGGATGGCTACACCTTC. Its translation is CASSFGQMDGYTF.

This rearrangement joins TRBV14 to TRBJ2-7, with unresolved D. Per germline, CDR1 SGHDN and CDR2 FVKESK. V lost 4 bases and J lost 6, with 13 bases in between. The CDR3 consists of 13 residues. This CDR3 is CASSRFSGGEQYF. In DNA form, the CDR3 reads TGTGCCAGCAGCCGCTTCAGTGGCGGCGAGCAGTACTTC.

The chain couples TRBV29-1 to TRBJ1-2, with 9 nucleotides matching TRBD1. V lost 3 bases to trimming and J lost 6 bases; unmatched junction nucleotides: 11. In germline, CDR1 is SQVTM, CDR2 ANQGSEA. The CDR3 sequence is 15 residues long. CDR3 loop: CSVESLRDREHGYTF. DNA of the CDR3: TGCAGCGTTGAGTCCTTACGGGACAGGGAACATGGCTACACCTTC.

A word on this clone: Different DNA sequences within this sample yield the same CDR3. The chain has TRBV7-9 and TRBJ2-5; 12 bases agree with TRBD2. J was trimmed by 3 bases and V by 1 base; bases with no gene match: 0. CDR3 size: 15 residues. The germline gives CDR1 SEHNR, CDR2 FQNEAQ (reference sequence). The DNA of the CDR3 is TGTGCCAGCAGCTTAGGACTAGCGGGAGAAGAGACCCAGTACTTC. It codes for CASSLGLAGEETQYF.